This T cell receptor beta chain was sequenced during a study of T-cell reconstitution after alpha-beta-depleted transplantation in children. After removal of 6 bases from V and 2 bases from J, the junction contained 10 bases not matched to a gene. Germline CDR1 is DFQATT and CDR2 is SNEGSKA (reference sequence). The CDR3 covers 15 residues. In the case of this clonotype: Its specificity is not known.

General observations from the study: The high TCRbeta diversity at day 60 in some patients came from surviving recipient T cells and thymic progenitors. Counts and diversity of T cells one year after transplant came mostly from newly produced T cells. In patients about two months after transplant, alpha-beta T cells reportedly arose from several hundred expanded graft clones.

As it was prepared, the TCRbeta library received unique molecular identifiers. MiXCR, run by TCRdb on the PCR reads, gives a single entry per CDR3 protein. Among some 600,000 distinct CDR3 sequences listed, over 10% were seen once. The sample here was PBMCs, mostly from graft donor cells, taken 360 days after TCRalphabeta/CD19-depleted stem cell transplant. The chain employs TRBV20-1 and TRBJ2-7; TRBD2 matches 10 bases. The clonotype comes from a male patient younger than 18 who had a stem cell transplant for acute myeloid leukemia, so the T cells may come from the graft donor. The CDR3 is CSAMLLAGVTYEQYF. Here the CDR3 DNA reads TGCAGTGCAATGCTTCTAGCGGGAGTGACCTACGAGCAGTACTTC.